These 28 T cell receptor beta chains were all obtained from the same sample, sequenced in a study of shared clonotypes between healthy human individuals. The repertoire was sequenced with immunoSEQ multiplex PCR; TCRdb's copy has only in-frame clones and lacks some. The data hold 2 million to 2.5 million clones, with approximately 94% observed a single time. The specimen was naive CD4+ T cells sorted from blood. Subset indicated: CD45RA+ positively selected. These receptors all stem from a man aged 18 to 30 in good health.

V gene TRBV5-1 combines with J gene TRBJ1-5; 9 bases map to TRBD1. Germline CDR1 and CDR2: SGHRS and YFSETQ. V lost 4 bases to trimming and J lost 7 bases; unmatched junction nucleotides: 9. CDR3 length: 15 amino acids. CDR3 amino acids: CASSRDSGQGQPQHF. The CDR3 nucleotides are TGCGCCAGCAGCCGGGACAGTGGACAGGGGCAGCCCCAGCATTTT.

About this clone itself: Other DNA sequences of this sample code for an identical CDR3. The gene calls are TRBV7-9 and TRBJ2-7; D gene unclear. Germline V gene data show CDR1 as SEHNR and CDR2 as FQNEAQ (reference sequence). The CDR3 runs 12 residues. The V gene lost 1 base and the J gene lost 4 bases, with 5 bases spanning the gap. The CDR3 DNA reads TGTGCCAGCAGCTTAGGGTCTTACGAGCAGTACTTC. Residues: CASSLGSYEQYF.

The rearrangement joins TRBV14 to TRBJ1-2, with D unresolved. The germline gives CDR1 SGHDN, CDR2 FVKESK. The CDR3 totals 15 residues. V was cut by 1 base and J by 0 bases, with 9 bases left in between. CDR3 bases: TGTGCCAGCAGCCAAGTTGGGAGCCCTAACTATGGCTACACCTTC. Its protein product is CASSQVGSPNYGYTF.

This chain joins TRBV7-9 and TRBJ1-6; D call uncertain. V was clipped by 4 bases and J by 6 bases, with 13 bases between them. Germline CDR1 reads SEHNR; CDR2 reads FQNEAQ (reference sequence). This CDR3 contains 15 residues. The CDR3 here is CASSSYPLPNSPLHF. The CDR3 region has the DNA TGTGCCAGCAGCTCCTATCCTTTACCTAATTCACCCCTCCACTTT.

The CDR3 sequence: CASSEGTSGRLKDTQYF. The CDR3, as DNA: TGTGCCAGCAGCGAGGGGACTAGCGGGAGACTAAAAGATACGCAGTATTTT. This rearrangement joins TRBV9 to TRBJ2-3; 14 nucleotides align to TRBD2. The CDR3 contains 17 residues. The trim removed 3 bases at V and 5 bases at J, leaving 8 bases unmatched. The germline V gene has CDR1 SGDLS and CDR2 YYNGEE.

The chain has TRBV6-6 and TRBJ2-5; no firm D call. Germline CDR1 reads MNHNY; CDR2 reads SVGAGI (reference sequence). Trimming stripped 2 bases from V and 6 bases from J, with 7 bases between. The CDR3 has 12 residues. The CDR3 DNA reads TGTGCCAGCAGTTACGGTCAGAAGACCCAGTACTTC. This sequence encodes CASSYGQKTQYF.

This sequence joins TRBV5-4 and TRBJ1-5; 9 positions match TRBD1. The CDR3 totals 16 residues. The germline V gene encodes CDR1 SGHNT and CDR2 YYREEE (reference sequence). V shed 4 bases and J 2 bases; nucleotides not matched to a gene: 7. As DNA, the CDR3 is TGTGCCAGCAGCCTGACAGGGGGGACGGGCAATCAGCCCCAGCATTTT. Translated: CASSLTGGTGNQPQHF.

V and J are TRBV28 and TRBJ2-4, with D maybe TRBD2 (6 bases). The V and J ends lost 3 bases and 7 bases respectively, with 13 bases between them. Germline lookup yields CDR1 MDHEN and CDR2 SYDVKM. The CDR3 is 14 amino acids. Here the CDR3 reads CASSFGGRDNIQYF. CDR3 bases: TGTGCCAGCAGTTTCGGGGGACGGGACAACATTCAGTACTTC.

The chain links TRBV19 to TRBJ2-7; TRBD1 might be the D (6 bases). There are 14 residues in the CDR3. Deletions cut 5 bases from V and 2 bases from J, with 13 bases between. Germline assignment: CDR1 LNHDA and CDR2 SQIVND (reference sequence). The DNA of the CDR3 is TGTGCCAGTAGTCACCCCAGGGGAACCTACGAGCAGTACTTC. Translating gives CASSHPRGTYEQYF.

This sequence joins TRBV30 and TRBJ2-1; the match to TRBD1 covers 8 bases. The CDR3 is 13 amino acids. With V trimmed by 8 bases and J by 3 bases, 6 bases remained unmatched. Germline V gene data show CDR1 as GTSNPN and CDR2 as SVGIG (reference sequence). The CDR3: CAGDRGHYNEQFF. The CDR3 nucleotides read TGTGCCGGCGACAGGGGTCACTACAATGAGCAGTTCTTC.

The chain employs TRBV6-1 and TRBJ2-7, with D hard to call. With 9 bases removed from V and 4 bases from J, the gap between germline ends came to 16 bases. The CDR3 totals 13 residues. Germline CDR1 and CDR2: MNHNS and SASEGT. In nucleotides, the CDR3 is TGTGCCAGTGTACTGACGGATGGATACGAGCAGTACTTC. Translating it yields CASVLTDGYEQYF.

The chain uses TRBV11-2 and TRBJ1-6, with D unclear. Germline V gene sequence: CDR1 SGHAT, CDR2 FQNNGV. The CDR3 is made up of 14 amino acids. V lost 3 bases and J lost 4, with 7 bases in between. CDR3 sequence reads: CASSFEGYNSPLHF. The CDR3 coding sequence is TGTGCCAGCAGCTTTGAGGGTTATAATTCACCCCTCCACTTT.

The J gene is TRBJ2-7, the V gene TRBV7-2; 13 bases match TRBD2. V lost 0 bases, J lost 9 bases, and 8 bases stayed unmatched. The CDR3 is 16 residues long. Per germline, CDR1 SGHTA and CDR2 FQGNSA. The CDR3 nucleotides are TGTGCCAGCAGCTTAGCTGGACTAGCGGGAGTGAAAGGGCAGTACTTC. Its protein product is CASSLAGLAGVKGQYF.

The CDR3 loop reads CASSQARGDQPQHF. In DNA, the CDR3 is TGCGCCAGCAGCCAAGCTCGAGGGGATCAGCCCCAGCATTTT. The chain recombines TRBV4-3 with TRBJ1-5, with a possible D match to TRBD1 (5 bases). Trimming cost V 1 base and J 5 bases, with 9 bases left between them. Germline V gene sequence: CDR1 LGHNA, CDR2 YSLEER. The CDR3 loop spans 14 amino acids.

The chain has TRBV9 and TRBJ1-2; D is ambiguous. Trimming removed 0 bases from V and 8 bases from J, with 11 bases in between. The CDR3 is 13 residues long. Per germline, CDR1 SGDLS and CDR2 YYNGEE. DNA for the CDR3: TGTGCCAGCAGCGTAGATTTAGTAGGAGGCTACACCTTC. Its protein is CASSVDLVGGYTF.

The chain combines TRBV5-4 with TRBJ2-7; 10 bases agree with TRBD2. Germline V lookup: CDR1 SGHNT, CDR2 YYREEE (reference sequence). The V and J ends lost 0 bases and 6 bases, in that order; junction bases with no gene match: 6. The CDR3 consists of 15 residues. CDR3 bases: TGTGCCAGCAGCTTGGCCGGAATAGCGGGAGGCGAGCAGTACTTC. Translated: CASSLAGIAGGEQYF. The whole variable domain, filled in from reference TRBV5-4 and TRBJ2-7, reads ETGVTQSPTHLIKTRGQQVTLRCSSQSGHNTVSWYQQALGQGPQFIFQYYREEENGRGNFPPRFSGLQFPNYSSELNVNALELDDSALYLCASSLAGIAGGEQYFGPGTRLTVT.

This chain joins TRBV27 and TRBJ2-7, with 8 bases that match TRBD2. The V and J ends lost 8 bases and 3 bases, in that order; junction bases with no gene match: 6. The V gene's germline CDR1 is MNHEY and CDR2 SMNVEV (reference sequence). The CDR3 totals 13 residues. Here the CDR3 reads CASGPGLDYEQYF. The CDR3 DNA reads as TGTGCCAGCGGACCGGGACTAGACTACGAGCAGTACTTC.

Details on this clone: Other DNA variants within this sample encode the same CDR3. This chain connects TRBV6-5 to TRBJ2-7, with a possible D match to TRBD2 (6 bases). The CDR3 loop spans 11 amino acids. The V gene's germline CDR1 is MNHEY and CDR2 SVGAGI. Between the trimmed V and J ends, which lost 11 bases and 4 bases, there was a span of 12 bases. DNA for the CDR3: TGTGCCTCAAGGAGGGGTTACGAGCAGTACTTC. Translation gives CASRRGYEQYF.

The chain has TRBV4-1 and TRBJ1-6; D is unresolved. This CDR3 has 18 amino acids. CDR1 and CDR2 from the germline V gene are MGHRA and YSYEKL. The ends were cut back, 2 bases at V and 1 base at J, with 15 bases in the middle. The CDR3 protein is CASSQLSPVASYNSPLHF. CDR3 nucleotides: TGCGCCAGCAGCCAACTCTCTCCCGTTGCGTCCTATAATTCACCCCTCCACTTT.

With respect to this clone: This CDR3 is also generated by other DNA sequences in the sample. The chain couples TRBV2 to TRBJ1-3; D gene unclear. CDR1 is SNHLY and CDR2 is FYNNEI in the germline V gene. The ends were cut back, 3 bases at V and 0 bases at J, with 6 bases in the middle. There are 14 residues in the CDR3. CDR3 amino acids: CASSDRGSGNTIYF. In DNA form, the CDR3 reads TGTGCCAGCAGTGACCGTGGCTCTGGAAACACCATATATTTT.

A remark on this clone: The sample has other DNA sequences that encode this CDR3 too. This CDR3 reads CASSLVGDTQYF. The CDR3 coding sequence is TGCGCCAGCAGCTTGGTTGGAGATACGCAGTATTTT. The rearrangement links TRBV5-1 to TRBJ2-3, with D hard to call. Germline CDR1 and CDR2: SGHRS and YFSETQ. The length of the CDR3 is 12 residues. V was clipped by 0 bases and J by 5 bases, with 4 bases between them.

The CDR3 bases are TGCGCCAGCAAGGGACAGGGTGGAAATGAGCAGTTCTTC. Its protein product is CASKGQGGNEQFF. The chain employs TRBV5-1 and TRBJ2-1; TRBD1 matches 9 bases. This CDR3 is 13 amino acids long. The trim removed 6 bases at V and 7 bases at J, leaving 5 bases unmatched. CDR1 SGHRS and CDR2 YFSETQ come from the germline V gene.

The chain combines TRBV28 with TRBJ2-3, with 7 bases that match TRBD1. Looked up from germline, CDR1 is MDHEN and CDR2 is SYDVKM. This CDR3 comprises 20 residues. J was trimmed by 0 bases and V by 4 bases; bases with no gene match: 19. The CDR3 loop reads CASSSHTPRDSRTSTDTQYF. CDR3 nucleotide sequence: TGTGCCAGCAGTTCTCATACCCCTCGGGACAGTAGGACTAGCACAGATACGCAGTATTTT.

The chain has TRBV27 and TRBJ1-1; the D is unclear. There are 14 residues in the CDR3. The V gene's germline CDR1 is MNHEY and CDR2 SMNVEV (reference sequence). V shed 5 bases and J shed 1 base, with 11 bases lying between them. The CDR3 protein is CASSPREGNTEAFF. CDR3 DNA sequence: TGTGCCAGCAGTCCTCGTGAGGGGAACACTGAAGCTTTCTTT.

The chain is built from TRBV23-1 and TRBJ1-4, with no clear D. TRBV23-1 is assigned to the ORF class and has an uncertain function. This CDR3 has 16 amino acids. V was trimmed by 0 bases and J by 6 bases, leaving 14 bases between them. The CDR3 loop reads CASSQSSREMDEKLFF. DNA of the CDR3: TGCGCCAGCAGTCAATCCTCAAGGGAGATGGATGAAAAACTGTTTTTT.

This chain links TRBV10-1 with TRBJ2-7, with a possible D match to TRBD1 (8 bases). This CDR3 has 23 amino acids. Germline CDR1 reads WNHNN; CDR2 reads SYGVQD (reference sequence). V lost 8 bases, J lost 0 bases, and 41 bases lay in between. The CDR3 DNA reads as TGCGCCAGCGGGGGGGCAGGGGGCTTCAATACTTTTGAGGTAATATTAGGCTCCTACGAGCAGTACTTC. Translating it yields CASGGAGGFNTFEVILGSYEQYF.

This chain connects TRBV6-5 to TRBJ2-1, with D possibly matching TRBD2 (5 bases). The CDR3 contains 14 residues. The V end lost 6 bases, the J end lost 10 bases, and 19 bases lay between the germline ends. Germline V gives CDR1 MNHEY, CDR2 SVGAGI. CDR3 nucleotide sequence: TGTGCCAGCAGGCCGGGAACGGTGCGAGGGGAGCAGTTCTTC. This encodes CASRPGTVRGEQFF.

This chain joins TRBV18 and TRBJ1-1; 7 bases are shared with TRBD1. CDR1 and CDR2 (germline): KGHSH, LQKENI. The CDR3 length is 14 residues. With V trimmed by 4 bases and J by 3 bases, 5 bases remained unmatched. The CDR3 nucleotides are TGTGCCAGCTCACAGAGGGACAGCGACACTGAAGCTTTCTTT. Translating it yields CASSQRDSDTEAFF.